The T cell receptor beta chain under discussion was sequenced for a study of blood T cells in healthy people across ages. Combining a sample-barcoded 5' primer with a J-beta primer mix, a second PCR ran for roughly 7 to 12 cycles. TCRdb re-called the 5' RACE reads with MiXCR, one entry per CDR3 protein. This table has approximately 810,000 distinct CDR3 sequences, about 37% appearing once. With respect to this clonotype: What it binds is unknown.

CDR1 is MNHNS and CDR2 is SASEGT in the germline V gene. Trimming shortened V by 3 bases and J by 4 bases, and 7 bases separated the two germline ends. The CDR3 sequence is 12 residues long. Per-sample PBMC isolation yielded at least 6.5 million cells. Study results and limitations: The study found more naive CD4+ cells and higher diversity in long-lived than aged donors.

The V gene is TRBV6-1, the J gene TRBJ2-7; D is unclear. This receptor was taken from a man between 18 and 29 years old in good health. Sequencing was performed on blood. The CDR3 reads CASSEFFYEQYF. In nucleotides, the CDR3 is TGTGCCAGCAGTGAGTTCTTTTACGAGCAGTACTTC.